The 5 T cell receptor beta chains in this list originate from one sample, sequenced in a study of CD8 T cells in Susac syndrome. Random hexamers served to reverse transcribe roughly 0.45 to 1 ug RNA. TCRdb recomputed calls from the immunoSEQ multiplex PCR reads with MiXCR, one row per CDR3 protein. This repertoire shows 200,000 or so distinct CDR3 sequences, 90% to 95% found once; its top ten account for just under 0.095%. Sequenced material: CD4+ T cells from PBMCs. Receptor source: a human donor with multiple sclerosis.

The rearrangement joins TRBV29-1 to TRBJ1-2; D is ambiguous. CDR3 length: 12 amino acids. Germline V gene sequence: CDR1 SQVTM, CDR2 ANQGSEA. V shed 4 bases and J shed 4 bases, with 10 bases lying between them. The CDR3 reads CSVGTEIYGYTF. The CDR3 DNA is TGCAGCGTTGGTACCGAAATCTATGGCTACACCTTC.

The chain couples TRBV20-1 to TRBJ2-7, with 7 bases matching TRBD1. The germline gives CDR1 DFQATT, CDR2 SNEGSKA (reference sequence). V gave up 6 bases and J gave up 3 bases; unmatched junction bases: 14. The CDR3 has 15 amino acids. The CDR3 sequence: CSAQPIWDRDYEQYF. CDR3 bases: TGCAGTGCGCAACCGATATGGGACAGAGACTACGAGCAGTACTTC.

The CDR3 bases are TGTGCCAGCAGTTCTCAGCGAGCCACAGATACGCAGTATTTT. Translated: CASSSQRATDTQYF. This chain joins TRBV7-9 and TRBJ2-3; unclear D gene. The CDR3 totals 14 residues. CDR1 is SEHNR, CDR2 FQNEAQ, per germline (reference sequence). V was cut by 6 bases and J by 2 bases, with 12 bases left in between.

Concerning this clonotype itself: At one end, the junction sequence differs from germline, possibly due to a read error. The chain recombines TRBV5-1 with TRBJ1-6; D unclear. CDR3 length: 15 amino acids. Germline values: CDR1 SGHRS, CDR2 YFSETQ. CDR3 DNA: TGCGCCAGCAGCTTGTCAATTCATGGGGATTCACCCCCCCACTTT. Protein sequence: CASSLSIHGDSPPHF.

This chain links TRBV29-1 with TRBJ2-1; TRBD1 matches at 7 bases. V lost 4 bases to trimming and J lost 9 bases; unmatched junction nucleotides: 9. Germline values: CDR1 SQVTM, CDR2 ANQGSEA. The CDR3 consists of 13 residues. The CDR3 DNA reads TGCAGCGTTGGCCGTCTTAGGGGGCTTGAGCAGTTCTTC. Protein product: CSVGRLRGLEQFF.